A single sample gave rise to the 32 T cell receptor beta chains below, sequenced in a study of beta chain features in type 1 diabetes (dated by TCRdb to 2017 to 2018). Results and caveats for the whole study, not just this receptor: A moderate but significant shortening of TCRB CDR3 length was observed in type 1 diabetes patients in all four CD4+ subsets.

The protocol used for the library was the immunoSEQ multiplex PCR assay. The entire amount of isolated RNA was reverse transcribed using the High Capacity cDNA Reverse Transcription Kit, so the sequenced TCRB transcripts were expressed ones. Imported from immuneACCESS, the table was reduced by TCRdb to in-frame sequences with V and J called. These copies leave out some clones; in studies compared against another copy, an unresolved V gene accounts for under half, and the cause of the remainder is not known. The sample profile shows about 180,000 clones; approximately 8.1% of them were found once. The top ten constitute about 0.95% of the sample. These TCRs' antigens remain unknown. Sequences were obtained from central memory CD4+ T cells from blood. These receptors originate from a woman aged 40 to 50 with type 1 diabetes.

This clone was observed a handful of times. The chain links TRBV18 to TRBJ1-1; D is unclear. CDR3 size: 13 residues. Trimming removed 4 bases from V and 3 bases from J, with 9 bases in between. Looked up from germline, CDR1 is KGHSH and CDR2 is LQKENI. This chain's CDR3 is CASSREEDTEAFF. The CDR3 DNA sequence: TGTGCCAGCTCACGTGAGGAGGACACTGAAGCTTTCTTT. Variable domain in full (rest from reference TRBV18 and TRBJ1-1): NAGVMQNPRHLVRRRGQEARLRCSPMKGHSHVYWYRQLPEEGLKFMVYLQKENIIDESGMPKERFSAEFPKEGPSILRIQQVVRGDSAAYFCASSREEDTEAFFGQGTRLTVV.

This clone was picked up many times. V and J are TRBV5-1 and TRBJ1-1; D remains unclear. Germline-derived CDR1 and CDR2 are SGHRS and YFSETQ. This CDR3 comprises 13 residues. Trimming removed 0 bases from V and 7 bases from J, with 10 bases in between. CDR3: CASSLGTGGEAFF. The CDR3 nucleotides are TGCGCCAGCAGCTTGGGCACGGGAGGTGAAGCTTTCTTT.

CDR3 residues: CASSPETSGGALEQFF. DNA of the CDR3: TGTGCCAGCAGCCCCGAAACTAGCGGGGGGGCCCTTGAGCAGTTCTTC. V is TRBV11-3 and J is TRBJ2-1; 13 bases fit TRBD2. Unmatched junction bases numbered 10, after V lost 5 bases and J lost 9 bases. Per germline, CDR1 SGHNT and CDR2 YENEEA. This CDR3 region has 16 residues.

A few counts support this clone. The rearrangement joins TRBV4-1 to TRBJ1-4; TRBD1 matches 7 bases. Germline V gene lookup returns CDR1 MGHRA and CDR2 YSYEKL. The CDR3 has 13 amino acids. V shed 8 bases, J shed 8 bases, and the junction held 8 bases outside the gene matches. CDR3 region: CASHRQGGEKLFF. CDR3 nucleotides: TGCGCCAGCCACAGACAGGGCGGAGAAAAACTGTTTTTT.

This clone has only a few counts. The chain uses TRBV2 and TRBJ2-7; perhaps TRBD1 as D (6 bases). Trimming left V 5 bases short and J 5 bases short, with 16 bases between. The germline V gene encodes CDR1 SNHLY and CDR2 FYNNEI. The CDR3 is 14 residues long. This CDR3 reads CASSPDRRGDEQYF. The CDR3 DNA sequence: TGTGCCAGCAGTCCCGACAGGCGAGGGGACGAGCAGTACTTC.

The V call is TRBV15, the J call TRBJ2-1; D gene uncertain. Trimming removed 1 base at V and 5 bases at J, with 3 bases between. Germline assignment: CDR1 LNHNV and CDR2 YYDKDF (reference sequence). CDR3 size: 12 residues. The chain's CDR3 is CATSRGDNEQFF. CDR3 in DNA: TGTGCCACCAGCAGAGGAGACAATGAGCAGTTCTTC.

This sequence joins TRBV5-1 and TRBJ1-1; possible D gene TRBD1, 5 bases. This CDR3 is built from 11 residues. The germline V and J ends were trimmed by 7 bases and 8 bases, with 12 bases remaining between them. Germline lookup yields CDR1 SGHRS and CDR2 YFSETQ. The CDR3 sequence is CASSTGAEAFF. CDR3 sequence (DNA): TGCGCCAGCTCAACAGGAGCCGAAGCTTTCTTT.

This clone was seen a few times. The J gene is TRBJ2-3, the V gene TRBV4-2, with D possibly TRBD1 on 5 matching bases. The V end was cut by 0 bases, the J end by 6 bases, with 10 bases between. This CDR3 has 14 amino acids. Germline V lookup: CDR1 LGHNA, CDR2 YNFKEQ. As DNA, the CDR3 is TGTGCCAGCAGCCAAGATGGGGCGGTGGATACGCAGTATTTT. Protein: CASSQDGAVDTQYF.

As regards this clone: Other DNA sequences in this sample translate to the same CDR3. V gene TRBV27 combines with J gene TRBJ2-2; tentatively, D is TRBD2 (6 bases). In germline, CDR1 is MNHEY, CDR2 SMNVEV (reference sequence). CDR3 length: 15 residues. V was pared by 3 bases and J by 2 bases, with 10 bases between. The CDR3 sequence: CASSLAGLNTGELFF. CDR3 coding DNA: TGTGCCAGCAGTTTGGCGGGGCTAAACACCGGGGAGCTGTTTTTT.

This clone was found a few times. V and J are TRBV5-6 and TRBJ2-7; 12 bases align to TRBD1. The CDR3 has 14 residues. Unmatched junction bases numbered 6, after V lost 4 bases and J lost 7 bases. Germline values: CDR1 SGHDT, CDR2 YYEEEE. The CDR3 DNA reads TGTGCCAGCAGCACCCGGGACAGGGGGCTGGAGCAGTACTTC. Translated: CASSTRDRGLEQYF.

The chain employs TRBV5-6 and TRBJ2-5; 7 nucleotides match TRBD1. CDR3 size: 17 residues. The trim removed 2 bases at V and 0 bases at J, leaving 10 bases unmatched. Germline values: CDR1 SGHDT, CDR2 YYEEEE. The chain's CDR3 is CASSFLGQVVYQETQYF. In nucleotides, the CDR3 is TGTGCCAGCAGCTTTCTTGGACAGGTGGTGTACCAAGAGACCCAGTACTTC.

The chain combines TRBV30 with TRBJ1-2, with a possible D match to TRBD1 (5 bases). V gave up 3 bases and J gave up 4 bases, with 21 bases separating them. The germline V gene has CDR1 GTSNPN and CDR2 SVGIG (reference sequence). The CDR3 is 16 amino acids. The CDR3 is CAWRRGAPMGGYGYTF. The CDR3 bases are TGTGCCTGGAGAAGAGGTGCCCCCATGGGGGGCTATGGCTACACCTTC. Full variable domain (remainder filled in from reference TRBV30 and TRBJ1-2): SQTIHQWPATLVQPVGSPLSLECTVEGTSNPNLYWYRQAAGRGLQLLFYSVGIGQISSEVPQNLSASRPQDRQFILSSKKLLLSDSGFYLCAWRRGAPMGGYGYTFGSGTRLTVV.

The V and J genes are TRBV19 and TRBJ2-5, with TRBD1 identical over 8 bases. This CDR3 contains 12 residues. Trimming at V came to 4 bases and at J to 5 bases, leaving 0 bases not matched to a gene. The germline V gene has CDR1 LNHDA and CDR2 SQIVND (reference sequence). CDR3 nucleotides: TGTGCCAGTAGTAGACAGGGGGAGACCCAGTACTTC. Protein product: CASSRQGETQYF.

V is TRBV29-1 and J is TRBJ1-1, with TRBD1 identical over 7 bases. CDR3 length: 15 residues. Per the germline V gene, CDR1 is SQVTM and CDR2 is ANQGSEA. V lost 2 bases, J lost 1 base, and 7 bases stayed unmatched. The CDR3 nucleotides are TGCAGCGTTGAACCGGGGACAGCATCGAACACTGAAGCTTTCTTT. It encodes CSVEPGTASNTEAFF.

This clone was picked up a small number of times. This sequence joins TRBV28 and TRBJ2-1; maybe TRBD2 (6 bases). The CDR3 extends over 15 amino acids. V was pared by 3 bases and J by 0 bases, with 9 bases between. Germline V gene data show CDR1 as MDHEN and CDR2 as SYDVKM. CDR3 loop: CASSFGGSSYNEQFF. The CDR3 DNA reads TGTGCCAGCAGTTTCGGAGGGAGCTCCTACAATGAGCAGTTCTTC. Variable domain in full (rest from reference TRBV28 and TRBJ2-1): DVKVTQSSRYLVKRTGEKVFLECVQDMDHENMFWYRQDPGLGLRLIYFSYDVKMKEKGDIPEGYSVSREKKERFSLILESASTNQTSMYLCASSFGGSSYNEQFFGPGTRLTVL.

The chain recombines TRBV2 with TRBJ2-1; tentatively, D is TRBD2 (5 bases). Germline V CDR1 and CDR2: SNHLY, FYNNEI. V was clipped by 5 bases and J by 0 bases, with 11 bases between them. The CDR3 runs 15 residues. The CDR3 protein is CASSSGYSSYNEQFF. The CDR3 DNA reads TGTGCCAGCAGTAGCGGATACAGCTCCTACAATGAGCAGTTCTTC.

There are a few counts of this clone. V and J are TRBV7-2 and TRBJ2-2; 13 bases agree with TRBD2. The CDR3 length is 17 residues. V shed 4 bases and J 7 bases; nucleotides not matched to a gene: 9. The V gene's germline CDR1 is SGHTA and CDR2 FQGNSA. The CDR3 DNA is TGTGCCAGCAGCTCGCAGACTAGCGGGAGGTTAAACGGGGAGCTGTTTTTT. Translation: CASSSQTSGRLNGELFF.

The rearrangement uses TRBV5-4 and TRBJ2-5, with TRBD2 matching over 13 bases. This CDR3 is built from 16 residues. V gave up 4 bases and J gave up 5 bases; unmatched junction bases: 8. Germline V gene data show CDR1 as SGHNT and CDR2 as YYREEE (reference sequence). The CDR3 bases are TGTGCCAGCAGCGGACGACTAGCGGGGGGCCGGGAGACCCAGTACTTC. Its translation: CASSGRLAGGRETQYF.

The chain recombines TRBV28 with TRBJ1-1, with D tentatively TRBD1 (6 bases). Germline CDR1 reads MDHEN; CDR2 reads SYDVKM. V lost 5 bases to trimming and J lost 13 bases, with 14 bases between them. There are 11 residues in the CDR3. Here the CDR3 reads CASSAEQGYFF. The CDR3 bases are TGTGCCAGCAGTGCGGAGCAGGGGTATTTCTTT. The full variable domain, in which reference TRBV28 and TRBJ1-1 provide the parts outside the CDR3, is DVKVTQSSRYLVKRTGEKVFLECVQDMDHENMFWYRQDPGLGLRLIYFSYDVKMKEKGDIPEGYSVSREKKERFSLILESASTNQTSMYLCASSAEQGYFFGQGTRLTVV.

This clone was picked up many times. V usage is TRBV2 and J usage is TRBJ1-5; perhaps TRBD1 as D (5 bases). From germline, CDR1 is SNHLY and CDR2 FYNNEI. Trimming removed 7 bases from V and 8 bases from J, with 12 bases in between. This CDR3 is built from 12 residues. CDR3 residues: CASTGPREPQHF. The CDR3 DNA reads TGTGCCAGCACGGGCCCCAGGGAGCCCCAGCATTTT.

In this sample, this clone turned up a few times. V and J are TRBV2 and TRBJ1-1, with 7 nucleotides matching TRBD1. Germline assignment: CDR1 SNHLY and CDR2 FYNNEI. With 8 bases clipped from V and 1 base from J, the junction kept 4 bases outside the gene matches. The CDR3 totals 13 residues. This CDR3 reads CASRRTGNTEAFF. CDR3 in DNA: TGTGCCAGCCGCCGGACAGGGAACACTGAAGCTTTCTTT. The entire variable domain, with the rest obtained from reference TRBV2 and TRBJ1-1, is as follows: EPEVTQTPSHQVTQMGQEVILRCVPISNHLYFYWYRQILGQKVEFLVSFYNNEISEKSEIFDDQFSVERPDGSNFTLKIRSTKLEDSAMYFCASRRTGNTEAFFGQGTRLTVV.

This clone has just a few counts. The genes are TRBV19 and TRBJ2-5; weak D call: TRBD1 (6 bases). The V end lost 5 bases, the J end lost 0 bases, and 13 bases lay between the germline ends. Germline V gene data show CDR1 as LNHDA and CDR2 as SQIVND (reference sequence). The CDR3 consists of 15 residues. The CDR3 here is CASSSQGSYQETQYF. In DNA form, the CDR3 reads TGTGCCAGTAGTTCACAGGGTTCGTACCAAGAGACCCAGTACTTC.

There are a few counts of this clone. V gene TRBV30 combines with J gene TRBJ1-4; D uncertain. In germline, CDR1 is GTSNPN, CDR2 SVGIG (reference sequence). The V end was cut by 0 bases, the J end by 10 bases, with 9 bases between. The CDR3 spans 12 residues. The CDR3 bases are TGTGCCTGGAGTGTTGCGGAGGGAAAACTGTTTTTT. Protein: CAWSVAEGKLFF.

The sample holds a few counts of this clone. The V gene is TRBV9, the J gene TRBJ2-7, with a tentative D call TRBD1 (6 bases). The germline V gene encodes CDR1 SGDLS and CDR2 YYNGEE. V was clipped by 0 bases and J by 5 bases, with 12 bases between them. This CDR3 is 14 amino acids long. The CDR3 spells CASSVALTGNEQYF. The CDR3 DNA sequence: TGTGCCAGCAGCGTAGCCCTCACAGGGAACGAGCAGTACTTC.

This clone came up many times. This chain links TRBV5-4 with TRBJ2-6; 8 bases agree with TRBD1. Per the germline V gene, CDR1 is SGHNT and CDR2 is YYREEE (reference sequence). This CDR3 is 18 amino acids long. Losses at the gene ends were 4 bases for V and 0 bases for J; bases not matched to a gene: 9. The CDR3 protein is CASSRTTGDYSGANVLTF. For the CDR3, the DNA is TGTGCCAGCAGCCGTACGACAGGGGATTACTCTGGGGCCAACGTCCTGACTTTC.

This chain links TRBV18 with TRBJ2-7; tentatively, D is TRBD2 (5 bases). CDR1 is KGHSH and CDR2 is LQKENI in the germline V gene. CDR3 size: 13 residues. Trimming took off 6 bases at V and 0 bases at J, with 9 bases between the two ends. The CDR3 here is CASSVGNSYEQYF. The DNA for the CDR3 is TGTGCCAGCTCGGTCGGGAACTCCTACGAGCAGTACTTC. Together with reference TRBV18 and TRBJ2-7, the CDR3 gives the full variable domain: NAGVMQNPRHLVRRRGQEARLRCSPMKGHSHVYWYRQLPEEGLKFMVYLQKENIIDESGMPKERFSAEFPKEGPSILRIQQVVRGDSAAYFCASSVGNSYEQYFGPGTRLTVT.

This chain's CDR3 is CATSRAGFDQPQHF. The CDR3 coding sequence is TGTGCCACCAGCAGAGCGGGGTTCGATCAGCCCCAGCATTTT. The chain is built from TRBV15 and TRBJ1-5; D ambiguous. This CDR3 is 14 amino acids long. Trimming removed 1 base from V and 5 bases from J, with 9 bases in between. The germline CDR1 and CDR2 sequences are LNHNV and YYDKDF (reference sequence).

This chain connects TRBV5-1 to TRBJ2-7; 10 bases match TRBD2. The junction had 1 base not matched to a gene; V was cut back by 4 bases and J by 0 bases. The CDR3 length is 14 residues. The germline CDR1 and CDR2 sequences are SGHRS and YFSETQ. CDR3 nucleotides: TGCGCCAGCAGCCCTAGCGGGGGCTCCTACGAGCAGTACTTC. Amino acid sequence: CASSPSGGSYEQYF.

The chain has TRBV7-2 and TRBJ1-2; D remains ambiguous. Germline V CDR1 and CDR2: SGHTA, FQGNSA. Trimming cost V 1 base and J 4 bases, with 10 bases left between them. CDR3 length: 14 residues. The CDR3 sequence is CASSLGREVYGYTF. The CDR3 nucleotides are TGTGCCAGCAGCTTAGGACGGGAAGTCTATGGCTACACCTTC.

This clone was observed a handful of times. Other DNA sequences from this sample encode an identical CDR3 as well. This sequence joins TRBV7-9 and TRBJ1-1; a weak D match, TRBD1 (5 bases). Trimming pared 2 bases from V and 3 bases from J, leaving 10 bases between. Per the germline V gene, CDR1 is SEHNR and CDR2 is FQNEAQ (reference sequence). The CDR3 length is 14 residues. The chain's CDR3 is CASSLQGGDTEAFF. The CDR3 DNA reads as TGTGCCAGCAGCTTACAGGGAGGGGACACTGAAGCTTTCTTT.

This chain links TRBV7-2 with TRBJ1-1; D remains unclear. CDR1 and CDR2 from the germline V gene are SGHTA and FQGNSA. V lost 1 base and J lost 0, with 3 bases in between. The CDR3 is 13 residues long. As DNA, the CDR3 is TGTGCCAGCAGCTTAGACATGAACACTGAAGCTTTCTTT. This translates into CASSLDMNTEAFF.

This clone was picked up many times. The V and J genes are TRBV6-6 and TRBJ1-2; 7 bases match TRBD1. Trimming took 2 bases from V and 1 from J; bases not matched to a gene: 4. The CDR3 covers 15 residues. Germline lookup yields CDR1 MNHNY and CDR2 SVGAGI (reference sequence). The chain's CDR3 is CASSYPGGGNYGYTF. DNA for the CDR3: TGTGCCAGCAGTTACCCAGGGGGAGGTAACTATGGCTACACCTTC.